The source of this T cell receptor beta chain is a study of cytomegalovirus exposure and HLA in healthy donors. The ends were cut back, 7 bases at V and 0 bases at J, with 13 bases in the middle. Germline assignment: CDR1 SQVTM and CDR2 ANQGSEA. The CDR3 is 13 amino acids. About this clone: As yet, its antigen is unknown.

Study results and caveats: Further analysis, carried out later, found HLA-associated TCR beta chains more clonally expanded than equally common other chains. Among the sequence variants, a highly shared cluster was likely an artifact of sequencing.

A multiplex PCR was run with 60 Vbeta primers and 13 Jbeta primers. The table came from immunoSEQ multiplex PCR; TCRdb's copy has only in-frame clones and leaves some out. The data hold 150,000 to 200,000 clones, with roughly 80% observed a single time. Material: PBMCs. The chain couples TRBV29-1 to TRBJ2-7; D possibly corresponds to TRBD2 (7 bases). The receptor was derived from a boy aged 5-17 years in good health and CMV-seronegative. The CDR3 protein is CSAEGGGSYEQYF. CDR3 DNA sequence: TGCAGCGCTGAGGGGGGGGGCTCCTACGAGCAGTACTTC.